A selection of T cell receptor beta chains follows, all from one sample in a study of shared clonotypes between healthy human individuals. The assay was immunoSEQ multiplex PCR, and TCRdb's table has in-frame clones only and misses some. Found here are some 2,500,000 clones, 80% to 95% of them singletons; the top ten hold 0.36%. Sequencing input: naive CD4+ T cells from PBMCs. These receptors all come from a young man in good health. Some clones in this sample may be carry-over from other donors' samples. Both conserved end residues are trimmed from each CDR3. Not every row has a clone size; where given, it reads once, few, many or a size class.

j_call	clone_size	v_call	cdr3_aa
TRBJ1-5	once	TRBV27	ASSPPIVGGRLGNQPQH
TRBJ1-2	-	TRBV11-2	ASSPIDRASGYT
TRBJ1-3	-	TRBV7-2	ASSTGGIPGGNTIY
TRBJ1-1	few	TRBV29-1	SVGWRLGNTEAF
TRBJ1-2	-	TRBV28	ASSRGGYGYT
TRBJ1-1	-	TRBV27	ASSSDHRGNTEAF
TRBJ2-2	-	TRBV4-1	ASSQDAGTGSRGELF
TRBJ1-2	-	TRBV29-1	SVAQGRAGYT
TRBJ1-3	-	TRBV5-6	ASSLGRRNTIY
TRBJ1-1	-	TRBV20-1	SAGGAEAF
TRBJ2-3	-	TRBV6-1	ASILTGQSTDTQY
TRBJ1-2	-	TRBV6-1	ASSVHPELEGYT
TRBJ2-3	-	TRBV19	ASSPNRGRGDTQY
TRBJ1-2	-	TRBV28	ASRPRGRVYGYT
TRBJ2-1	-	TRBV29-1	SVGTRLSYNEQF
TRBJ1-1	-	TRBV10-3	AIPFWGNTEAF
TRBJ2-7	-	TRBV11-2	ASSPPLRSGGAWFEQY
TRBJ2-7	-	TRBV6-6	ASSYLLATYEQY
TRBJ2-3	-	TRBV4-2	ASSPRLAESTDTQY
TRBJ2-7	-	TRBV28	ASSFRDRVYEQY
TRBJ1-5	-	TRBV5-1	ASSRGGGQPQH
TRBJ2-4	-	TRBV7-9	ASRLITVWGGENIQY
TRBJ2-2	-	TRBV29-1	SVELSFNRGTGELF
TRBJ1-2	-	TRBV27	ASSLRTNPQGAWGYT
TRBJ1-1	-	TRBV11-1	ASSQGGSMNTEAF
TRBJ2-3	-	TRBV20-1	SARWPDTQY
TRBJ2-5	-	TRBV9	ASSVGTGQGSETQY
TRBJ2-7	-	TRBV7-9	ASSLGAGVGEQY
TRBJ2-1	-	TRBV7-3	ASSLTSELYNEQF
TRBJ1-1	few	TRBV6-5	ASGRFRYTEAF
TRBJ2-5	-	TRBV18	ASSPPAQETQY
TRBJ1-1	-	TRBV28	ASRTGGSVNTEAF
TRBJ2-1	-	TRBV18	ASSPELAGSYNEQF
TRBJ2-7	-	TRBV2	ASSYLTAYEQY
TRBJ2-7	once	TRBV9	ASSVGRTSGYEQY
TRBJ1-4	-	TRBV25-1	ASSVGGIGEKLF
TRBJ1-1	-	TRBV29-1	SAGGTLDTEAF
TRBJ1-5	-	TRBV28	ASSSGVGGNQPQH
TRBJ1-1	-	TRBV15	ATSRGGQFEAF
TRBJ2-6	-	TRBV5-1	ASSFGNSGANVLT
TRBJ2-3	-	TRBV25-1	ASSSVKGQGPDTQY
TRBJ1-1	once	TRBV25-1	ASSERQGSGEAF
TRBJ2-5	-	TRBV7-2	ASSLASGRVLETQY
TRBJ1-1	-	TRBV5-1	ASSDGVGPQAF
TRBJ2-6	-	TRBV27	ASSLGPLDGSGANVLT
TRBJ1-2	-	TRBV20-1	SARGTYGYT
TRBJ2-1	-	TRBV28	ASSLNTKQGRGSYNEQF
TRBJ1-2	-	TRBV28	ASTEKAGDYGYT
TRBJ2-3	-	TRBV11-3	ASSFNRADTQY